This TCR beta chain was recovered during a study of blood T cell repertoires in COVID-19 (dated by TCRdb to about 2020). Notes on the research overall: Samples from collaborators originated in the United States, Italy and Spain and spanned both the acute and convalescent phases of COVID-19. Subjects who had been exposed to COVID-19, were actively infected with it, or had recovered from it provided the deeply sampled blood TCRbeta repertoires that made up the dataset. The repertoires were released in a freely available public database intended as a resource for research on the immune response to SARS-CoV-2. The material from the prospective study consisted of cDNA or gDNA derived from T cells, B-cell-depleted T cells, or PBMCs. HLA class I and class II types, where available, came from metadata supplied by the sample provider rather than from assay-based typing. Nearly every sample came with metadata listing a de-identified subject ID, COVID-19 status, age in years and sex. The samples were drawn from the first 160 participants of the ongoing ImmuneRACE study and from over 950 subjects provided by 6 global collaborators.

Notes on this clone: Its target antigen remains unknown. No qualities accompany the bases; no much larger clone lies one base away.

The collaborating institutions used their own protocols to collect whole blood in K2EDTA tubes. For TCRbeta analysis, collaborators shipped samples in one of three forms: frozen whole blood, isolated PBMCs, or DNA extracted from either of those sample types. TCRbeta CDR3 regions were amplified from genomic DNA by means of the immunoSEQ Assay, a bias-controlled multiplex PCR. For the original study's pipeline: The number of nucleated cells in each sample was estimated by amplification of reference gene primers within the assay. To quantify the absolute abundance of each unique TCRbeta CDR3 rearrangement, sequence reads were collapsed and filtered. Productive Simpson clonality was computed per sample as the square root of Simpson's diversity index over productive rearrangements. TCRdb retrieved this table from immuneACCESS and kept in-frame rearrangements only. Not all clones are present; in checked studies, unresolved V genes account for under half, and no reason is known for the remainder. V and J calls and clone size come straight from that table; D and trimming were deduced from the DNA. The sample records roughly 150,000 clones, more than 80% of which are singletons. Clones ranked in the top ten supply roughly 15% of the sample.

Points the paper makes about the study in general: How much clinical and demographic metadata was included differed by source and by participant, and the metadata was provided uncurated.

Taken from cysteine to phenylalanine, the CDR3 has 14 residues. This entry keeps only the CDR3 DNA: 42 bases, framed from base 1. At the junction V is shortened by 4 bases and J by 1 base, with 10 bases in between. CDR1 and CDR2 were assigned from the germline V gene as KGHSH and LQKENI. This clonotype was obtained from a middle-aged woman with acute or convalescent COVID-19. The source material was peripheral blood. The sequence joins TRBV18 to TRBJ1-1; the D segment could be TRBD1, given 6 matching bases. CDR3 region: CASSQGVRNTEAFF. The bases are TGTGCCAGCTCACAGGGGGTGAGGAACACTGAAGCTTTCTTT.